The 26 T cell receptor beta chains presented below share a single source sample, sequenced in a study of T cell changes during pregnancy in multiple sclerosis. The method was immunoSEQ multiplex PCR; TCRdb's version includes in-frame clones alone and lacks a portion of them. The data contain about 33,000 clones, around 90% of them singletons. The material sequenced was CD4+ T cells from peripheral blood mononuclear cells, taken in the third trimester of pregnancy. The receptors were gathered from a female donor in good health, enrolled as a control in a pregnancy study.

The chain is built from TRBV5-1 and TRBJ2-3; 12 bases agree with TRBD1. Trimming took 4 bases from V and 4 from J; bases not matched to a gene: 4. The CDR3 consists of 15 residues. The V gene's germline CDR1 is SGHRS and CDR2 YFSETQ. The CDR3 region is CASSTGTGGADTQYF. DNA of the CDR3: TGCGCCAGCAGCACGGGGACAGGGGGCGCAGATACGCAGTATTTT.

This clone was seen only once. This chain connects TRBV2 to TRBJ1-6, with 7 bases matching TRBD1. The germline gives CDR1 SNHLY, CDR2 FYNNEI. The ends lost 5 bases at V and 8 bases at J; junction bases unmatched: 6. The CDR3 contains 14 residues. The CDR3 region has the DNA TGTGCCAGCAGTCAGGGGGTCCTAGATTCACCCCTCCACTTT. This sequence encodes CASSQGVLDSPLHF.

J is TRBJ2-1 and V is TRBV11-3; 7 bases are a match to TRBD1. Unmatched junction bases numbered 6, after V lost 1 base and J lost 9 bases. The CDR3 runs to 14 residues. Germline lookup yields CDR1 SGHNT and CDR2 YENEEA. CDR3 DNA sequence: TGTGCCAGCAGCTTAGGACAGGGTTCTACTGAGCAGTTCTTC. Its protein is CASSLGQGSTEQFF.

CDR3 in DNA: TGTGCCAGCAGCGCCCACTTTAGCGGAACTAGCACAGATACGCAGTATTTT. It is translated as CASSAHFSGTSTDTQYF. The chain links TRBV9 to TRBJ2-3, with D maybe TRBD2 (6 bases). The ends were cut back, 3 bases at V and 0 bases at J, with 17 bases in the middle. Germline CDR1 reads SGDLS; CDR2 reads YYNGEE. The CDR3 loop spans 17 amino acids.

The V and J genes are TRBV10-1 and TRBJ2-5; the match to TRBD1 covers 10 bases. The DNA end lines up better with TRBJ2-7; the J call may be wrong. CDR1 and CDR2 from the germline V gene are WNHNN and SYGVQD (reference sequence). The CDR3 contains 13 residues. This chain's CDR3 is CAHIDRGLYEQYF. The CDR3 bases are TGCGCCCACATTGACAGGGGGCTCTACGAGCAGTACTTC.

CDR3 residues: CASSPLRTGREQYF. DNA of the CDR3: TGTGCCAGCAGTCCTCTGCGGACAGGGCGGGAGCAGTACTTC. The V and J genes are TRBV6-1 and TRBJ2-7, with 8 nucleotides matching TRBD1. J gave up 7 bases and V 5 bases, and 10 bases lay outside the gene matches. CDR1 is MNHNS and CDR2 is SASEGT in the germline V gene. The CDR3 runs to 14 residues.

CDR3 in amino acids: CATSNYRGVLVTEAFF. CDR3 bases: TGTGCCACCAGCAACTACAGGGGGGTCCTCGTCACTGAAGCTTTCTTT. The rearrangement links TRBV15 to TRBJ1-1; TRBD1 agrees at 8 bases. CDR3 length: 16 amino acids. CDR1 is LNHNV, CDR2 YYDKDF, per germline (reference sequence). The trim removed 4 bases at V and 4 bases at J, leaving 11 bases unmatched.

This rearrangement joins TRBV12-1 to TRBJ1-1. TRBV12-1 is labeled a pseudogene. CDR3 length: 15 residues. CDR3 bases: TGTGCCAGCAGCCAACCCAGGAGGGGGAACACTGAAGCTTTCTTT. This encodes CASSQPRRGNTEAFF.

The rearrangement links TRBV7-2 to TRBJ2-3; 10 bases line up with TRBD2. From germline, CDR1 is SGHTA and CDR2 FQGNSA. Trimming took 1 base from V and 9 from J; bases not matched to a gene: 7. The length of the CDR3 is 15 residues. CDR3 region: CASSLVVSGGRTQYF. The CDR3 DNA is TGTGCCAGCAGCTTAGTTGTTAGCGGGGGGAGAACGCAGTATTTT. Based on the CDR3 plus reference TRBV7-2 and TRBJ2-3, the full variable domain is GAGVSQSPSNKVTEKGKDVELRCDPISGHTALYWYRQSLGQGLEFLIYFQGNSAPDKSGLPSDRFSAERTGGSVSTLTIQRTQQEDSAVYLCASSLVVSGGRTQYFGPGTRLTVL.

The chain uses TRBV5-1 and TRBJ2-7; weak D call: TRBD1 (5 bases). V was clipped by 1 base and J by 2 bases, with 16 bases between them. Germline lookup yields CDR1 SGHRS and CDR2 YFSETQ. The CDR3 spans 16 residues. CDR3 sequence reads: CASSLFSDMLPYEQYF. CDR3 coding DNA: TGCGCCAGCAGCTTGTTCTCGGACATGTTGCCCTACGAGCAGTACTTC.

This chain connects TRBV5-1 to TRBJ2-1, with 7 bases matching TRBD2. Germline CDR1 reads SGHRS; CDR2 reads YFSETQ. The CDR3 extends over 16 amino acids. Trimming cost V 0 bases and J 3 bases; bases outside gene matches: 6. The CDR3, as DNA: TGCGCCAGCAGCTTGGCCTGGGGGGGGGACTACAATGAGCAGTTCTTC. Translated: CASSLAWGGDYNEQFF. Full variable domain (outside the CDR3, taken from reference TRBV5-1 and TRBJ2-1): KAGVTQTPRYLIKTRGQQVTLSCSPISGHRSVSWYQQTPGQGLQFLFEYFSETQRNKGNFPGRFSGRQFSNSRSEMNVSTLELGDSALYLCASSLAWGGDYNEQFFGPGTRLTVL.

CDR3 residues: CASAETYNEQFF. CDR3 DNA: TGTGCCAGCGCAGAAACCTACAATGAGCAGTTCTTC. V usage is TRBV7-2 and J usage is TRBJ2-1; D remains unclear. The germline V gene encodes CDR1 SGHTA and CDR2 FQGNSA. V was cut by 8 bases and J by 2 bases, with 7 bases left in between. This CDR3 has 12 amino acids.

The rearrangement links TRBV7-9 to TRBJ1-1, with D perhaps TRBD1 (6 bases). CDR3 length: 13 residues. Germline values: CDR1 SEHNR, CDR2 FQNEAQ (reference sequence). Trimming took off 3 bases at V and 1 base at J, with 6 bases between the two ends. In nucleotides, the CDR3 is TGTGCCAGCAGCTTGGACAGGAACACTGAAGCTTTCTTT. Translated, it gives CASSLDRNTEAFF.

The rearrangement uses TRBV7-6 and TRBJ2-7; 11 nucleotides agree with TRBD2. Trimming cost V 5 bases and J 4 bases; bases outside gene matches: 10. Germline assignment: CDR1 SGHVS and CDR2 FNYEAQ. The CDR3 consists of 16 residues. The CDR3 DNA reads as TGTGCCAGCAGCCGGACACCCGGGACTAGCGGATACGAGCAGTACTTC. Its protein is CASSRTPGTSGYEQYF.

This chain joins TRBV28 and TRBJ2-7; 8 bases match TRBD2. Germline CDR1 is MDHEN and CDR2 is SYDVKM. The length of the CDR3 is 17 residues. The V segment lost 3 bases and the J segment 2 bases; nucleotides outside the gene matches: 12. The CDR3 here is CASSLARFGGAPYEQYF. The CDR3 nucleotides are TGTGCCAGCAGTTTGGCCCGCTTCGGGGGGGCCCCCTACGAGCAGTACTTC.

The chain recombines TRBV5-4 with TRBJ2-2; maybe TRBD2 (6 bases). Per germline, CDR1 SGHNT and CDR2 YYREEE (reference sequence). V was clipped by 4 bases and J by 5 bases, with 15 bases between them. The CDR3 sequence is 15 residues long. CDR3 region: CASSLPGLGTGELFF. The CDR3, as DNA: TGTGCCAGCAGCCTCCCGGGACTTGGAACCGGGGAGCTGTTTTTT.

This clone was observed a handful of times. The CDR3 DNA is TGCGCCAGCAGCTTGGCGGTCATGAACACTGAAGCTTTCTTT. As protein: CASSLAVMNTEAFF. V and J are TRBV5-1 and TRBJ1-1; no clear D gene. The CDR3 is made up of 14 amino acids. The V gene lost 0 bases and the J gene lost 0 bases, with 6 bases spanning the gap. Germline values: CDR1 SGHRS, CDR2 YFSETQ.

This clone was picked up one time. V is TRBV7-3 and J is TRBJ2-7; TRBD2 agrees at 7 bases. The J call may be wrong; the DNA end is better matched by TRBJ2-5. Germline CDR1 SGHTA, CDR2 FQGTGA. This CDR3 spans 13 amino acids. CDR3 loop: CASRPSGGETQYF. DNA for the CDR3: TGTGCCAGCAGGCCATCCGGGGGGGAGACCCAGTACTTC.

This chain joins TRBV5-1 and TRBJ2-1; the D is unclear. Germline values: CDR1 SGHRS, CDR2 YFSETQ. V lost 4 bases and J lost 6, with 11 bases in between. This CDR3 is built from 13 residues. CDR3 sequence reads: CASSPSSGNEQFF. DNA for the CDR3: TGCGCCAGCAGCCCGAGCTCAGGCAATGAGCAGTTCTTC.

This rearrangement joins TRBV7-9 to TRBJ1-1; D possibly corresponds to TRBD1 (6 bases). Germline V CDR1 and CDR2: SEHNR, FQNEAQ (reference sequence). Trimming cost V 5 bases and J 11 bases, with 21 bases left between them. This CDR3 comprises 14 residues. CDR3 nucleotides: TGTGCCAGCAGCCAAAGGGGGATAGGGGGTAACGCTTTCTTT. Its translation is CASSQRGIGGNAFF.

This sequence joins TRBV7-9 and TRBJ2-2, with D unclear. Trimming took 2 bases from V and 1 from J, leaving 5 bases between them. This CDR3 is 14 amino acids long. Per germline, CDR1 SEHNR and CDR2 FQNEAQ (reference sequence). The CDR3 DNA reads TGTGCCAGCAGCTTACCGGGGAACACCGGGGAGCTGTTTTTT. It yields the protein CASSLPGNTGELFF.

This chain joins TRBV6-5 and TRBJ2-1; 9 positions agree with TRBD2. CDR1 and CDR2 from the germline V gene are MNHEY and SVGAGI. This CDR3 region has 15 residues. The V gene end was trimmed by 0 bases and the J gene end by 7 bases; junction bases not matched to a gene: 4. CDR3 nucleotide sequence: TGTGCCAGCAGTTACTCCTCTAGCGGGATAAATGAGCAGTTCTTC. This sequence encodes CASSYSSSGINEQFF.

This chain links TRBV19 with TRBJ2-5; no firm D call. Trimming removed 3 bases at V and 5 bases at J, with 7 bases between. Germline V gene lookup returns CDR1 LNHDA and CDR2 SQIVND (reference sequence). The CDR3 loop spans 12 amino acids. The DNA of the CDR3 is TGTGCCAGTAGTATGGCTAGGGAGACCCAGTACTTC. Protein sequence: CASSMARETQYF.

The V and J genes are TRBV10-3 and TRBJ2-7; 7 bases are a match to TRBD2. Germline V gene sequence: CDR1 ENHRY, CDR2 SYGVKD. V was clipped by 6 bases and J by 0 bases; unmatched bases: 5. There are 14 residues in the CDR3. CDR3 nucleotides: TGTGCCATCAGGGGGGGAGGGGTCTCCTACGAGCAGTACTTC. This translates into CAIRGGGVSYEQYF.

This chain uses TRBV28 with TRBJ2-5; TRBD1 matches 7 bases. V was clipped by 6 bases and J by 2 bases; unmatched bases: 3. The germline V gene encodes CDR1 MDHEN and CDR2 SYDVKM. The CDR3 has 13 amino acids. In DNA form, the CDR3 reads TGTGCCAGCAGGTCGGGACAGCAAGAGACCCAGTACTTC. This gives the protein CASRSGQQETQYF.

This chain uses TRBV6-6 with TRBJ1-5; 9 bases line up with TRBD1. The trim removed 6 bases at V and 6 bases at J, leaving 9 bases unmatched. The germline V gene has CDR1 MNHNY and CDR2 SVGAGI (reference sequence). This CDR3 region has 15 residues. In DNA, the CDR3 is TGTGCCAGCAGAGACAGGGGGTTAGTGGCTCAGCCCCAGCATTTT. As protein: CASRDRGLVAQPQHF.